The 27 T cell receptor beta chains in this list originate from one sample, sequenced in a study of control samples from healthy donors and cancer patients. Assay used: immunoSEQ multiplex PCR; TCRdb lists only in-frame clones, some missing. The sample records just under 75,000 clones, over 75% being singletons. Sample: blood. These receptors originate from a woman between 45 and 65 years old in good health.

In nucleotides, the CDR3 is TGTGCCACCAGTGATTGGGGCAGGGGCCAAGAGACCCAGTACTTC. Translated, it gives CATSDWGRGQETQYF. This rearrangement joins TRBV24-1 to TRBJ2-5; perhaps TRBD1 as D (6 bases). CDR3 size: 15 residues. From germline, CDR1 is KGHDR and CDR2 SFDVKD. V was cut by 2 bases and J by 1 base, with 10 bases left in between.

The CDR3 here is CAISTSGQGDQPQHF. CDR3 DNA sequence: TGTGCCATCAGTACATCGGGACAGGGCGATCAGCCCCAGCATTTT. This chain links TRBV10-3 with TRBJ1-5, with 9 positions matching TRBD1. V lost 5 bases, J lost 5 bases, and 7 bases stayed unmatched. This CDR3 is 15 amino acids long. The V gene's germline CDR1 is ENHRY and CDR2 SYGVKD.

The chain links TRBV3-1 (or the pseudogene TRBV3-2) to TRBJ1-1; TRBD1 aligns across 11 bases. V was clipped by 4 bases and J by 10 bases; unmatched bases: 5. The germline V gene encodes CDR1 LGHDT and CDR2 YNNKEL (reference sequence). This CDR3 spans 13 amino acids. The DNA of the CDR3 is TGTGCCAGCAGCCTACAAGGGACAGGGGGAGCTTTCTTT. It yields the protein CASSLQGTGGAFF.

The chain joins TRBV10-3 to TRBJ2-7; TRBD2 aligns across 10 bases. CDR1 and CDR2 (germline): ENHRY, SYGVKD. The CDR3 covers 14 residues. Trimming cost V 9 bases and J 4 bases; bases outside gene matches: 9. The DNA for the CDR3 is TGTGCCATTAACCCTAGCGGGAGAGGTTACGAGCAGTACTTC. Its translation: CAINPSGRGYEQYF.

The count of this clone is one. J is TRBJ1-2 and V is TRBV6-4, with TRBD1 matching 10 bases. Germline CDR1 reads MRHNA; CDR2 reads SNTAGT. V lost 6 bases to trimming and J lost 6 bases; unmatched junction nucleotides: 10. This CDR3 has 15 amino acids. The CDR3 nucleotides read TGTGCCAGCAGCCCCGTCCCGGGACAGGGGAATGGCTACACCTTC. Translating gives CASSPVPGQGNGYTF.

This clone was recorded once. The chain is built from TRBV9 and TRBJ2-2; D remains unclear. Deletions cut 0 bases from V and 3 bases from J, with 6 bases between. This CDR3 comprises 14 residues. Germline V gene sequence: CDR1 SGDLS, CDR2 YYNGEE. CDR3 amino acids: CASSVVPDTGELFF. The CDR3 DNA reads TGTGCCAGCAGCGTAGTCCCGGACACCGGGGAGCTGTTTTTT.

V usage is TRBV27 and J usage is TRBJ2-7; possibly TRBD2 for D (5 bases). Germline V gene sequence: CDR1 MNHEY, CDR2 SMNVEV (reference sequence). V was trimmed by 7 bases and J by 2 bases, leaving 12 bases between them. The CDR3 is 13 amino acids. CDR3 nucleotide sequence: TGTGCCAGCACCCACCCGGGAACCTACGAGCAGTACTTC. This encodes CASTHPGTYEQYF.

The genes are TRBV6-5 and TRBJ2-3; 8 bases map to TRBD2. V trimming: 11 bases; J trimming: 2 bases; junction bases outside the gene matches: 9. Per germline, CDR1 MNHEY and CDR2 SVGAGI. There are 14 residues in the CDR3. The CDR3 nucleotides read TGTGCCGTGTCGCCTAGCGGGTCCACAGATACGCAGTATTTT. Its protein is CAVSPSGSTDTQYF.

V usage is TRBV5-6 and J usage is TRBJ1-1; D gene unclear. CDR3 length equals 12 residues. The V gene's germline CDR1 is SGHDT and CDR2 YYEEEE. The V and J ends lost 2 bases and 8 bases respectively, with 10 bases between them. The CDR3 sequence is CASSFGILEAFF. CDR3 coding DNA: TGTGCCAGCAGCTTCGGGATCCTAGAAGCTTTCTTT.

The chain employs TRBV4-1 and TRBJ2-3; D possibly corresponds to TRBD1 (5 bases). CDR1 MGHRA and CDR2 YSYEKL come from the germline V gene. This CDR3 comprises 16 residues. V lost 0 bases and J 2 bases, leaving 12 bases between the germline ends. The CDR3 DNA reads as TGCGCCAGCAGCCAAGATGCCAGGGTCAACACAGATACGCAGTATTTT. Residues: CASSQDARVNTDTQYF.

CDR3 amino acids: CASSLDGGGYGYTF. The CDR3 region has the DNA TGTGCCAGCAGCTTGGACGGGGGCGGCTATGGCTACACCTTC. The chain carries TRBV5-6 and TRBJ1-2; D may be TRBD1 (6 bases). CDR1 is SGHDT, CDR2 YYEEEE, per germline. V was cut by 0 bases and J by 4 bases, with 10 bases left in between. This CDR3 comprises 14 residues.

V gene TRBV7-2 combines with J gene TRBJ1-1, with D possibly matching TRBD1 (5 bases). Germline CDR1 and CDR2: SGHTA and FQGNSA. This CDR3 has 17 amino acids. V was pared by 5 bases and J by 5 bases, with 24 bases between. CDR3 residues: CASSPPGWRWGGTEAFF. The CDR3 DNA reads TGTGCCAGCAGCCCGCCTGGATGGAGGTGGGGGGGGACTGAAGCTTTCTTT.

This clone has a single count. The chain couples TRBV5-5 to TRBJ2-7; 9 bases are shared with TRBD1. Germline V gives CDR1 SGHKS, CDR2 YYEKEE (reference sequence). The junction had 4 bases not matched to a gene; V was cut back by 0 bases and J by 3 bases. The CDR3 is 15 amino acids. DNA of the CDR3: TGTGCCAGCAGCTTGGGGCTGGACAGGGGCTACGAGCAGTACTTC. The encoded protein is CASSLGLDRGYEQYF.

This clone appeared once. This chain uses TRBV6-6 with TRBJ1-3, with TRBD1 matching over 8 bases. Trimming cost V 5 bases and J 3 bases; bases outside gene matches: 6. The CDR3 runs 15 residues. Germline V gene lookup returns CDR1 MNHNY and CDR2 SVGAGI (reference sequence). CDR3 sequence (DNA): TGTGCCAGCAGTCCTCAGGGGGCCGGTGGAAACACCATATATTTT. Protein product: CASSPQGAGGNTIYF.

The CDR3 sequence: CASSLSGSVNNEQFF. The CDR3 DNA reads as TGTGCCAGCAGCTTAAGCGGGAGTGTAAACAATGAGCAGTTCTTC. The chain couples TRBV7-3 to TRBJ2-1, with 7 bases that match TRBD2. CDR3 length: 15 amino acids. Germline V CDR1 and CDR2: SGHTA, FQGTGA. V was clipped by 1 base and J by 5 bases; unmatched bases: 5.

This chain connects TRBV5-1 to TRBJ2-1; 10 nucleotides match TRBD2. The CDR3 extends over 16 amino acids. V lost 0 bases to trimming and J lost 8 bases; unmatched junction nucleotides: 8. Germline CDR1 is SGHRS and CDR2 is YFSETQ. The CDR3 DNA follows: TGCGCCAGCAGCTTGGTCGTAGCGGGAGGTAAAGATGAGCAGTTCTTC. Its translation: CASSLVVAGGKDEQFF.

J is TRBJ2-1 and V is TRBV30, with D tentatively TRBD1 (6 bases). The germline V gene has CDR1 GTSNPN and CDR2 SVGIG (reference sequence). The CDR3 runs 14 residues. Trimming removed 3 bases at V and 2 bases at J, with 11 bases between. CDR3 sequence (DNA): TGTGCCTGGAGCAAGGACAGAACCTACAATGAGCAGTTCTTC. Translated: CAWSKDRTYNEQFF.

The CDR3 region has the DNA TGTGCCAGCAGTTTATATCCGGGGGGAACCTATGGCTACACCTTC. This codes for CASSLYPGGTYGYTF. The chain carries TRBV27 and TRBJ1-2; TRBD1 might be the D (5 bases). The CDR3 is made up of 15 amino acids. V dropped 1 base and J dropped 4 bases, with 13 bases sitting between them. Germline assignment: CDR1 MNHEY and CDR2 SMNVEV (reference sequence).

The gene calls are TRBV7-9 and TRBJ2-7; TRBD2 is a possible D gene (5 bases). Germline V lookup: CDR1 SEHNR, CDR2 FQNEAQ (reference sequence). The CDR3 is 12 amino acids. The germline V and J ends were trimmed by 5 bases and 12 bases, with 17 bases remaining between them. The CDR3 coding sequence is TGTGCCAGCAGCCACCCGGGATCCCGAGGGTACTTC. This sequence encodes CASSHPGSRGYF.

This clone has just a few counts. The chain employs TRBV10-3 and TRBJ1-5; 8 nucleotides align to TRBD1. The V gene end was trimmed by 10 bases and the J gene end by 0 bases; junction bases not matched to a gene: 5. Germline V gene data show CDR1 as ENHRY and CDR2 as SYGVKD. The CDR3 sequence is 14 residues long. The CDR3 bases are TGTGCCAGCCAGGGGGCGCGTAGCAATCAGCCCCAGCATTTT. Protein: CASQGARSNQPQHF.

This rearrangement joins TRBV29-1 to TRBJ2-1; D unclear. CDR3 length: 11 residues. With 2 bases removed from V and 8 bases from J, the gap between germline ends came to 7 bases. Germline V lookup: CDR1 SQVTM, CDR2 ANQGSEA. The CDR3 DNA follows: TGCAGCGTTGAACGATGGGATGAGCAGTTCTTC. Its protein is CSVERWDEQFF.

The rearrangement links TRBV7-3 to TRBJ2-2; D ambiguous. The CDR3 runs to 13 residues. Trimming took off 4 bases at V and 7 bases at J, with 10 bases between the two ends. The V gene's germline CDR1 is SGHTA and CDR2 FQGTGA. The CDR3 sequence is CASSSSIGGELFF. CDR3 bases: TGTGCCAGCAGCTCCTCCATCGGCGGGGAGCTGTTTTTT. Filled out from reference TRBV7-3 and TRBJ2-2, the complete variable domain reads GAGVSQTPSNKVTEKGKYVELRCDPISGHTALYWYRQSLGQGPEFLIYFQGTGAADDSGLPNDRFFAVRPEGSVSTLKIQRTERGDSAVYLCASSSSIGGELFFGEGSRLTVL.

The chain combines TRBV7-9 with TRBJ2-3, with 12 bases fitting TRBD1. V trimming: 7 bases; J trimming: 6 bases; junction bases outside the gene matches: 8. CDR1 is SEHNR and CDR2 is FQNEAQ in the germline V gene (reference sequence). CDR3 length equals 15 residues. Here the CDR3 reads CASTRGQGATDTQYF. DNA for the CDR3: TGTGCCAGCACCCGGGGACAGGGGGCGACTGATACGCAGTATTTT.

The chain is built from TRBV2 and TRBJ2-2, with 9 bases identical to TRBD2. Germline loops: CDR1 SNHLY, CDR2 FYNNEI. Unmatched junction bases numbered 3, after V lost 10 bases and J lost 6 bases. CDR3 size: 12 residues. In DNA, the CDR3 is TGTGCCACTAGACTAGCGGCCGGGGAGCTGTTTTTT. This codes for CATRLAAGELFF. Based on the CDR3 plus reference TRBV2 and TRBJ2-2, the full variable domain is EPEVTQTPSHQVTQMGQEVILRCVPISNHLYFYWYRQILGQKVEFLVSFYNNEISEKSEIFDDQFSVERPDGSNFTLKIRSTKLEDSAMYFCATRLAAGELFFGEGSRLTVL.

CDR3 region: CSVVGSGLGTGELFF. The CDR3 nucleotides read TGCAGCGTTGTCGGATCCGGGCTCGGGACCGGGGAGCTGTTTTTT. The chain carries TRBV29-1 and TRBJ2-2; no reliable D call. The CDR3 sequence is 15 residues long. The germline V gene has CDR1 SQVTM and CDR2 ANQGSEA. V shed 4 bases and J shed 5 bases, with 17 bases lying between them.

The chain links TRBV5-1 to TRBJ1-1, with D perhaps TRBD1 (5 bases). Germline V gene lookup returns CDR1 SGHRS and CDR2 YFSETQ. There are 14 residues in the CDR3. With 6 bases removed from V and 5 bases from J, the gap between germline ends came to 17 bases. CDR3 in amino acids: CASKDTQQRTEAFF. The CDR3 DNA follows: TGCGCCAGCAAGGACACCCAGCAGAGAACTGAAGCTTTCTTT.

The V gene is TRBV12-5, the J gene TRBJ2-3; no clear D gene. The ends were cut back, 2 bases at V and 0 bases at J, with 9 bases in the middle. Germline loops: CDR1 LGHNT, CDR2 FRNRAP. The CDR3 length is 15 residues. The CDR3 loop is CASGLIQDSTDTQYF. DNA for the CDR3: TGTGCTAGTGGTTTGATCCAAGATAGCACAGATACGCAGTATTTT.